Listed here are 18 T cell receptor beta chains from one sample, sequenced in a study of human T cells and chemical hapten exposure. TCRdb called the RACE reads again in MiXCR, with one record for every CDR3 protein. The data show some 120,000 distinct CDR3 sequences, with about an eighth seen just once and about 1.4% held by the top ten. Time point of the sample: patch test 1, 2 weeks after DPC sensitization. As to treatment: therapeutic diphenylcyclopropenone sensitization with weekly scalp DPC. The sequenced sample was whole blood, obtained in connection with sensitization to the hapten diphenylcyclopropenone (DPC). The receptors stem from a woman aged 45-60 years with alopecia areata. Some clones in this sample may be carry-over from other donors' samples.

There are a few counts of this clonotype. One end of the junction does not line up with germline, which may come from a read error. J is TRBJ1-2 and V is TRBV2; D ambiguous. The CDR3 has 13 amino acids. The germline V gene has CDR1 SNHLY and CDR2 FYNNEI. Here the CDR3 DNA reads TGTGCCAGCAGTGACGGCGAATTACTTGTCTTCCTCTTC. This gives the protein CASSDGELLVFLF.

The chain employs TRBV10-3 and TRBJ1-4; TRBD1 aligns across 7 bases. With V trimmed by 5 bases and J by 4 bases, 7 bases remained unmatched. Germline lookup yields CDR1 ENHRY and CDR2 SYGVKD. CDR3 length: 15 amino acids. The CDR3 DNA follows: TGTGCCATCAGTAGAGGGGGACAGAGTAATGAAAAACTGTTTTTT. Its protein is CAISRGGQSNEKLFF.

The chain uses TRBV28 and TRBJ1-1, with TRBD1 as a possible D gene (5 bases). The CDR3 has 11 residues. V dropped 8 bases and J dropped 8 bases, with 12 bases sitting between them. The germline gives CDR1 MDHEN, CDR2 SYDVKM. The chain's CDR3 is CASASGNEAFF. DNA for the CDR3: TGTGCCAGCGCCTCAGGGAACGAAGCTTTCTTT.

For this clonotype: The junction departs from germline at one end; a sequencing error may be responsible. The chain joins TRBV10-3 to TRBJ2-7; D may be TRBD1 (5 bases). The CDR3 has 15 residues. Germline assignment: CDR1 ENHRY and CDR2 SYGVKD. The CDR3 reads CAISEQQGSSYEQNF. In DNA form, the CDR3 reads TGTGCCATCAGTGAGCAGCAGGGTTCTTCCTACGAGCAGAACTTC.

This clonotype was counted at least ten times. Here the CDR3 reads CASRSTSARGAYEQYF. The CDR3 DNA sequence: TGCGCCAGCAGATCGACTAGCGCGCGAGGGGCCTACGAGCAGTACTTC. The rearrangement links TRBV10-1 to TRBJ2-7; 8 nucleotides match TRBD2. Germline CDR1 and CDR2: WNHNN and SYGVQD (reference sequence). The CDR3 runs to 16 residues. V shed 6 bases, J shed 2 bases, and the junction held 12 bases outside the gene matches.

This chain links TRBV5-1 with TRBJ1-2; 9 positions agree with TRBD1. Germline V gene sequence: CDR1 SGHRS, CDR2 YFSETQ. With 4 bases clipped from V and 8 bases from J, the junction kept 12 bases outside the gene matches. This CDR3 region has 15 residues. The DNA for the CDR3 is TGCGCCAGCAGCACTCGCCGGGACAGGGTGGAAGGCTACACCTTC. Its protein product is CASSTRRDRVEGYTF.

This clonotype was counted a few times. The chain combines TRBV11-2 with TRBJ2-3, with 9 bases aligning to TRBD2. The CDR3 is 18 residues long. Germline values: CDR1 SGHAT, CDR2 FQNNGV. With V trimmed by 2 bases and J by 2 bases, 11 bases remained unmatched. The CDR3 reads CASSLLAGRFKTTDTQYF. In nucleotides, the CDR3 is TGTGCCAGCAGCTTACTAGCGGGGCGATTCAAAACCACAGATACGCAGTATTTT. Drawing the rest from reference TRBV11-2 and TRBJ2-3, the complete variable domain is EAGVAQSPRYKIIEKRQSVAFWCNPISGHATLYWYQQILGQGPKLLIQFQNNGVVDDSQLPKDRFSAERLKGVDSTLKIQPAKLEDSAVYLCASSLLAGRFKTTDTQYFGPGTRLTVL.

This clonotype occurred many times. The chain is built from TRBV5-1 and TRBJ1-4; D gene uncertain. The V end was cut by 5 bases, the J end by 3 bases, with 8 bases between. Germline V lookup: CDR1 SGHRS, CDR2 YFSETQ. This CDR3 is 13 amino acids long. CDR3 sequence reads: CASSFGANEKLFF. Here the CDR3 DNA reads TGCGCCAGCAGTTTCGGGGCTAATGAAAAACTGTTTTTT. The whole variable domain, filled in from reference TRBV5-1 and TRBJ1-4, reads KAGVTQTPRYLIKTRGQQVTLSCSPISGHRSVSWYQQTPGQGLQFLFEYFSETQRNKGNFPGRFSGRQFSNSRSEMNVSTLELGDSALYLCASSFGANEKLFFGSGTQLSVL.

This clonotype has a handful of counts. This sequence joins TRBV7-2 and TRBJ2-7, with D possibly being TRBD1 or TRBD2 (5 bases each). With 5 bases removed from V and 4 bases from J, the gap between germline ends came to 12 bases. Germline lookup yields CDR1 SGHTA and CDR2 FQGNSA. CDR3 length equals 13 residues. Written as DNA, the CDR3 is TGTGCCAGCAGCCTGGGACGGGGATACGAGCAGTACTTC. This encodes CASSLGRGYEQYF.

A few counts support this clonotype. The chain couples TRBV10-1 to TRBJ1-6; D may be TRBD1 (5 bases). V was shortened by 6 bases and J by 14 bases, with 17 bases between the two germline ends. CDR3 length equals 13 residues. Germline V gene lookup returns CDR1 WNHNN and CDR2 SYGVQD (reference sequence). The CDR3 nucleotides are TGCGCCAGCAGCAGCTCGGGGGTCGGATCCCTCCACTTT. Protein: CASSSSGVGSLHF.

This clonotype was counted many times. This CDR3 reads CASSQDGGVTYNEQFF. CDR3 bases: TGCGCCAGCAGCCAAGATGGGGGGGTTACCTACAATGAGCAGTTCTTC. The V call is TRBV4-3, the J call TRBJ2-1, with 7 bases aligning to TRBD2. The germline CDR1 and CDR2 sequences are LGHNA and YSLEER. The ends lost 0 bases at V and 2 bases at J; junction bases unmatched: 4. This CDR3 is 16 amino acids long.

This clonotype was seen a few times. The CDR3 region is CSATGQLNTGELFF. Written as DNA, the CDR3 is TGCAGTGCCACGGGACAGCTGAACACCGGGGAGCTGTTTTTT. The gene calls are TRBV20-1 and TRBJ2-2, with 7 bases matching TRBD1. Looked up from germline, CDR1 is DFQATT and CDR2 is SNEGSKA (reference sequence). The CDR3 spans 14 residues. The V gene end was trimmed by 6 bases and the J gene end by 1 base; junction bases not matched to a gene: 5.

This clonotype was observed a handful of times. This rearrangement joins TRBV28 to TRBJ1-2; 8 nucleotides agree with TRBD1. The ends lost 6 bases at V and 3 bases at J; junction bases unmatched: 6. The CDR3 extends over 14 amino acids. Germline CDR1 and CDR2: MDHEN and SYDVKM. The CDR3 DNA reads TGTGCCAGCAGAATGACAGGGGCGGACTATGGCTACACCTTC. Translation gives CASRMTGADYGYTF.

This clonotype appeared many times. This sequence joins TRBV4-1 and TRBJ2-1; D is uncertain. Germline V CDR1 and CDR2: MGHRA, YSYEKL. Deletions cut 0 bases from V and 1 base from J, with 10 bases between. The CDR3 is made up of 16 amino acids. The CDR3 loop is CASSQDLHNSYNEQFF. The CDR3, as DNA: TGCGCCAGCAGCCAAGATCTCCACAATTCCTACAATGAGCAGTTCTTC.

This clonotype appeared many times. This chain joins TRBV11-2 and TRBJ2-2, with D unclear. V dropped 1 base and J dropped 1 base, with 7 bases sitting between them. The CDR3 runs to 15 residues. Per the germline V gene, CDR1 is SGHAT and CDR2 is FQNNGV. DNA of the CDR3: TGTGCCAGCAGCTTAGTAGGCCAGAACACCGGGGAGCTGTTTTTT. Residues: CASSLVGQNTGELFF.

The J gene is TRBJ2-3, the V gene TRBV12-3 or TRBV12-4, with D unclear. The CDR3 totals 14 residues. Between the trimmed V and J ends, which lost 2 bases and 4 bases, there was a span of 10 bases. The CDR3 loop is CASSLSAGPDTQYF. CDR3 bases: TGTGCCAGCAGTTTATCTGCCGGGCCAGATACGCAGTATTTT.

This clonotype occurred many times. The chain links TRBV18 to TRBJ1-5; D is unresolved. Germline loops: CDR1 KGHSH, CDR2 LQKENI. The CDR3 consists of 17 residues. V was cut by 0 bases and J by 3 bases, with 15 bases left in between. The CDR3 here is CASSPPASTRTNQPQHF. CDR3 nucleotides: TGTGCCAGCTCACCACCCGCCAGTACTCGTACCAATCAGCCCCAGCATTTT. Full variable domain (missing parts from reference TRBV18 and TRBJ1-5): NAGVMQNPRHLVRRRGQEARLRCSPMKGHSHVYWYRQLPEEGLKFMVYLQKENIIDESGMPKERFSAEFPKEGPSILRIQQVVRGDSAAYFCASSPPASTRTNQPQHFGDGTRLSIL.

This clonotype was counted between two and nine times. J is TRBJ1-3 and V is TRBV12-3 or TRBV12-4; D is possibly TRBD1 (6 bases). CDR3 length equals 13 residues. With 5 bases removed from V and 4 bases from J, the gap between germline ends came to 9 bases. The CDR3 nucleotides are TGTGCCAGCAGTAGGACAGCCGGAAACACCATATATTTT. Its translation is CASSRTAGNTIYF.